A single sample gave rise to the 5 T cell receptor beta chains below, sequenced in a study of T cell clonality in common variable immunodeficiency. TCRdb's copy holds only in-frame clones and misses some; the assay was immunoSEQ multiplex PCR. Sampling found approximately 40,000 clones, none seen once. Sequenced input: peripheral blood mononuclear cells. These receptors were collected from a person aged 18 to 75 in good health.

This clone was seen many times. The read halts 3 residues ahead of the CDR3 end, with the missing end drawn from the germline J gene. The genes are TRBV6-1 and TRBJ1-2, with a possible D match to TRBD1 (5 bases). Germline values: CDR1 MNHNS, CDR2 SASEGT. This CDR3 region has 13 residues. CDR3 DNA (partial): TGTGCCAGCAGTGAAATGGGGCCGGGCGGC. This sequence encodes CASSEMGPGG. The CDR3 in full is CASSEMGPGGYTF.

This clone has at least ten counts. Read sequence stops 3 residues before the CDR3 end, and the germline J gene provides the missing end. V usage is TRBV7-8 and J usage is TRBJ2-1; TRBD1 is a possible D gene (6 bases). Germline V gives CDR1 SGHVS, CDR2 FQNEAQ. V shed 2 bases and J shed 8 bases, with 16 bases lying between them. The CDR3 is made up of 15 amino acids. CDR3 in amino acids: CASSLIWDTQYEQFF. The part of the CDR3 DNA that was read is TGTGCCAGCAGCTTAATCTGGGACACCCAATATGAG.

This clone was seen repeatedly, ten times or more. The read finishes 3 residues shy of the CDR3 end, and the germline J gene is used to complete it. The rearrangement joins TRBV6-1 to TRBJ2-7, with TRBD1 as a possible D gene (6 bases). Germline loops: CDR1 MNHNS, CDR2 SASEGT. The germline V and J ends were trimmed by 3 bases and 6 bases, with 9 bases remaining between them. This CDR3 is built from 12 residues. The part of the CDR3 DNA that was read is TGTGCCAGCAGTGACAGGGGCGGCGAG. This codes for CASSDRGGE. In full, the CDR3 is CASSDRGGEQYF.

This clone was observed many times. The read finishes 3 residues shy of the CDR3 end, and the germline J gene is used to complete it. The chain uses TRBV20-1 and TRBJ2-3; D remains unclear. The germline V gene has CDR1 DFQATT and CDR2 SNEGSKA (reference sequence). The CDR3 contains 12 residues. Deletions cut 2 bases from V and 2 bases from J, with 5 bases between. CDR3 protein: CSARRHTDTQYF. The CDR3 DNA, read in part, is TGCAGTGCTAGAAGACACACAGATACG.

This clone was detected ten times or more. Read sequence stops 3 residues before the CDR3 end, and the germline J gene provides the missing end. The rearrangement links TRBV9 to TRBJ2-7; TRBD2 aligns across 12 bases. The germline CDR1 and CDR2 sequences are SGDLS and YYNGEE. There are 15 residues in the CDR3. The V and J ends lost 0 bases and 3 bases, in that order; junction bases with no gene match: 1. Incomplete CDR3 DNA: TGTGCCAGCAGCGTAGGGACTAGCGGGGTCTACGAG. Translated: CASSVGTSGVYE. The entire CDR3 protein reads CASSVGTSGVYEQYF.